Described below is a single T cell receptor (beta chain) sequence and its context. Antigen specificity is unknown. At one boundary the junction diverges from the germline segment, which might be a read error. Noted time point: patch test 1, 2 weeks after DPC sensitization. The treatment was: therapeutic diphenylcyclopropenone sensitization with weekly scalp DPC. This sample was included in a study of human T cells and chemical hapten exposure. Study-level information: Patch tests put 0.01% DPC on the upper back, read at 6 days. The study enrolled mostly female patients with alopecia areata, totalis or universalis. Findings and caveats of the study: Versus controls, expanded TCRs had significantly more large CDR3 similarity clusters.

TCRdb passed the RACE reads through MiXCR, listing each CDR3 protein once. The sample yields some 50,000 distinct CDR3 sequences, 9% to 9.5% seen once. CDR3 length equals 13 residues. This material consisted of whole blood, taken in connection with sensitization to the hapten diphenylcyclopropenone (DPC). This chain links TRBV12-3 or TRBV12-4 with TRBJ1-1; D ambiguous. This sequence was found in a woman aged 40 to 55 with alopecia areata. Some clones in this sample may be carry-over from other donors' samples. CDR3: CASSLRREAEALF. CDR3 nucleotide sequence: TGTGCCAGCAGTTTGCGGAGGGAGGCTGAAGCTTTGTTT.